This entry features one T cell receptor (beta chain) sequence. As yet, its antigen is unknown. This sample was taken from a study of radiotherapy plus CTLA-4 blockade in lung cancer. Study at large: Objective responses were recorded in roughly 20% of patients, with disease control recorded in less than 40%.

Study findings and constraints: In blood, tumor-derived TCR clones expanded after radiotherapy plus ipilimumab.

Focal radiation plus CTLA-4 blockade with ipilimumab was given to patients with chemo-refractory metastatic non-small-cell lung cancer. Using immunoSEQ multiplex PCR, the repertoire was profiled, and TCRdb retains in-frame clones only, with some absent. This table holds 45,000 to 55,000 clones, roughly three quarters found once. The germline gives CDR1 SGHRS, CDR2 YFSETQ. Trimming shortened V by 5 bases and J by 8 bases, and 14 bases separated the two germline ends. This CDR3 comprises 13 residues. This rearrangement joins TRBV5-1 to TRBJ2-4; D may be TRBD1 (5 bases). This sample comprised peripheral blood, obtained from a patient treated with radiotherapy plus ipilimumab. The receptor was derived from a human donor with non-small cell lung cancer who had a partial response to radiotherapy plus ipilimumab. CDR3 nucleotide sequence: TGCGCCAGCAGTTTACAGGCCAGGGACATTCAGTACTTC. This sequence encodes CASSLQARDIQYF. The full variable domain, completed using reference TRBV5-1 and TRBJ2-4, is KAGVTQTPRYLIKTRGQQVTLSCSPISGHRSVSWYQQTPGQGLQFLFEYFSETQRNKGNFPGRFSGRQFSNSRSEMNVSTLELGDSALYLCASSLQARDIQYFGAGTRLSVL.